This TCR beta chain was retrieved from a study of T cell responses to AZD1222 COVID-19 vaccine. This clone was recorded a few times. Assay used: immunoSEQ multiplex PCR; TCRdb lists only in-frame clones, some missing. The sample records about 100,000 clones, 80% to 90% being singletons. CDR1 MNHEY and CDR2 SVGAGI come from the germline V gene. This CDR3 has 13 residues. The V end lost 4 bases, the J end lost 1 base, and 4 bases lay between the germline ends. The rearrangement uses TRBV6-5 and TRBJ2-2; D is uncertain. Sample: peripheral blood, taken on day 0 of AZD1222 vaccination. The receptor was isolated from an adult in good health. DNA for the CDR3: TGTGCCAGCAGTTCACAGAACACCGGGGAGCTGTTTTTT. It codes for CASSSQNTGELFF.